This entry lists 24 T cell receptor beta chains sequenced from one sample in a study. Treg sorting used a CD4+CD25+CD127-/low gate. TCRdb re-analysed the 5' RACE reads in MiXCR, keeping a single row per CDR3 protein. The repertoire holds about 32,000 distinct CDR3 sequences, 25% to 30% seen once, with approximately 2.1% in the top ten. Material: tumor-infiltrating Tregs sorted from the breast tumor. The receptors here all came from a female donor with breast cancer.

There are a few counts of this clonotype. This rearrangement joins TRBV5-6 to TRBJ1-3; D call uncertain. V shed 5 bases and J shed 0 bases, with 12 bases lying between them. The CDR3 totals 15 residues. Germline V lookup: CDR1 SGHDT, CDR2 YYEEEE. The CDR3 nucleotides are TGTGCCAGCAGATCCGGGCTCCACTCTGGAAACACCATATATTTT. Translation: CASRSGLHSGNTIYF. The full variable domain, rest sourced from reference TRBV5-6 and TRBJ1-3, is DAGVTQSPTHLIKTRGQQVTLRCSPKSGHDTVSWYQQALGQGPQFIFQYYEEEERQRGNFPDRFSGHQFPNYSSELNVNALLLGDSALYLCASRSGLHSGNTIYFGEGSWLTVV.

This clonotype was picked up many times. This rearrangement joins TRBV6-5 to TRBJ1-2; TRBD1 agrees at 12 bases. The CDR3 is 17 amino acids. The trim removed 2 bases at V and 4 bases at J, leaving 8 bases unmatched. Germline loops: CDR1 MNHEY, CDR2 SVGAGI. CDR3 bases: TGTGCCAGCAGTTACCGGGACAGGGGGCAAGGGGTCTATGGCTACACCTTC. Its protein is CASSYRDRGQGVYGYTF.

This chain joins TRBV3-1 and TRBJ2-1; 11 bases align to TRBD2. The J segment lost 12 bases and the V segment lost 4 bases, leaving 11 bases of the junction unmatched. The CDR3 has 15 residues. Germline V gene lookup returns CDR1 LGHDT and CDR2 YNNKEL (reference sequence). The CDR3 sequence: CASSPFSGRAYGQFF. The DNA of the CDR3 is TGTGCCAGCAGCCCCTTTAGCGGGAGGGCCTATGGGCAGTTCTTC.

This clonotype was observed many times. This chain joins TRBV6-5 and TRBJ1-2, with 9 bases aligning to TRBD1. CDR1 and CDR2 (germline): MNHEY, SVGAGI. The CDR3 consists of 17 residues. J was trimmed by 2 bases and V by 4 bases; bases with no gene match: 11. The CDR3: CASSSDRQGVGNYGYTF. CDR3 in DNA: TGTGCCAGCAGTTCGGATCGACAGGGGGTGGGAAACTATGGCTACACCTTC.

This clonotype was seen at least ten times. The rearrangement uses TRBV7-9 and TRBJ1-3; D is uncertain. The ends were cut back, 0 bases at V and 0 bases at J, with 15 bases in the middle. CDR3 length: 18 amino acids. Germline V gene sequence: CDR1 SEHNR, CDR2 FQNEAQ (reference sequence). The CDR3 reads CASSLATSPLHSGNTIYF. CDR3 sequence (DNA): TGTGCCAGCAGCTTAGCGACGTCACCTCTTCACTCTGGAAACACCATATATTTT. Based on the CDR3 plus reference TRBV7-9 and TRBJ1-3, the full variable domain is DTGVSQNPRHKITKRGQNVTFRCDPISEHNRLYWYRQTLGQGPEFLTYFQNEAQLEKSRLLSDRFSAERPKGSFSTLEIQRTEQGDSAMYLCASSLATSPLHSGNTIYFGEGSWLTVV.

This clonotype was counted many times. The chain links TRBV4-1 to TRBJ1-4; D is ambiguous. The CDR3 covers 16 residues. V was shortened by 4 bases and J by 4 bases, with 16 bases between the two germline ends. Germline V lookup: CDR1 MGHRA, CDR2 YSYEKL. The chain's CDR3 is CASSRRVDAINEKLFF. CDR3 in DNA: TGCGCCAGCAGCCGCCGCGTGGATGCAATTAATGAAAAACTGTTTTTT.

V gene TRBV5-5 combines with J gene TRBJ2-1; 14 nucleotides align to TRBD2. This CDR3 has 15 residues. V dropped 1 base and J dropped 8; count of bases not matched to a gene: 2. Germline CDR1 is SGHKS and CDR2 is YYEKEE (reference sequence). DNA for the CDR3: TGTGCCAGCAGCTTGAGACTAGCGGGAGGGGATGAGCAGTTCTTC. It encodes CASSLRLAGGDEQFF.

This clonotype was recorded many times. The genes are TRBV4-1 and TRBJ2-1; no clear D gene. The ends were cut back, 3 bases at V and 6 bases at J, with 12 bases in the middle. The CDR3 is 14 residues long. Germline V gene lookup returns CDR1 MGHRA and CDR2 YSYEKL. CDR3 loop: CASSQATVSNEQFF. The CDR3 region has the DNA TGCGCCAGCAGCCAGGCGACGGTCAGCAATGAGCAGTTCTTC.

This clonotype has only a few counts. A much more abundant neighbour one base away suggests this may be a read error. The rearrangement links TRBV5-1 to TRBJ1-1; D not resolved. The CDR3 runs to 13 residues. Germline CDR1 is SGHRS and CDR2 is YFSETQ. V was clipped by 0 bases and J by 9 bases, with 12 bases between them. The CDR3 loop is CASSLVRRSQAFF. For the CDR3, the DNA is TGCGCCAGCAGCTTGGTCAGAAGGAGTCAAGCTTTCTTT.

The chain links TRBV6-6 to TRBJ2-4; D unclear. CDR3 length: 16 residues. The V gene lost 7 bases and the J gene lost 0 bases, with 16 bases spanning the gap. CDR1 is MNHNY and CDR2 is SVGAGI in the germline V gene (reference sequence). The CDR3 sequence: CASIPGPALAKNIQYF. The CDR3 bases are TGTGCCAGCATACCTGGACCGGCCCTAGCCAAAAACATTCAGTACTTC.

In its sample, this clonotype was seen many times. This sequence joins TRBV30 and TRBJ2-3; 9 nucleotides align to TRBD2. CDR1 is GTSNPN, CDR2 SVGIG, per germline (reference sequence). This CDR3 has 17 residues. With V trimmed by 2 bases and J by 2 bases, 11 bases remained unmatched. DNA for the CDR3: TGTGCCTGGAGTCCAATCTTTCTAGCGGGAAACACAGATACGCAGTATTTT. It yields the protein CAWSPIFLAGNTDTQYF.

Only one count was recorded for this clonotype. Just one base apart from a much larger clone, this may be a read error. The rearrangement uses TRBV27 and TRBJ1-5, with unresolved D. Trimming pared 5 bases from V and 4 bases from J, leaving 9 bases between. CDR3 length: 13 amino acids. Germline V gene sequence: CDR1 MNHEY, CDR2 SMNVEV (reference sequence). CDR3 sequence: CASSEQWNQPQHF. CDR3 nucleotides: TGTGCCAGCAGTGAACAGTGGAATCAGCCCCAGCATTTT.

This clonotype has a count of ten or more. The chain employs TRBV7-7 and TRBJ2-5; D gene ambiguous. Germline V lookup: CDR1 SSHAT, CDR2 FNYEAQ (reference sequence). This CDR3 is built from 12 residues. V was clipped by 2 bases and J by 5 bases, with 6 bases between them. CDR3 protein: CASSLKGETQYF. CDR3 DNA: TGTGCCAGCAGCTTAAAGGGTGAGACCCAGTACTTC.

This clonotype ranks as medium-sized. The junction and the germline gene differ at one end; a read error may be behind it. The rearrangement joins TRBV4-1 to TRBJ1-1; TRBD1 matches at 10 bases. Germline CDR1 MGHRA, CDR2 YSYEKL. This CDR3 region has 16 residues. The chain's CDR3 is CASSQGQGALDTEASF. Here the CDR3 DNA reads TGCGCCAGCAGCCAAGGACAGGGGGCGCTGGACACTGAAGCTTCCTTT.

Here the CDR3 DNA reads TGTGCCAGCAGTTCCGGGACTAGGGTTGGCAATGAGCAGTTCTTC. As protein: CASSSGTRVGNEQFF. The chain links TRBV6-6 to TRBJ2-1; the match to TRBD2 covers 8 bases. After removal of 4 bases from V and 6 bases from J, the junction contained 8 bases not matched to a gene. The CDR3 is made up of 15 amino acids. Germline-derived CDR1 and CDR2 are MNHNY and SVGAGI (reference sequence).

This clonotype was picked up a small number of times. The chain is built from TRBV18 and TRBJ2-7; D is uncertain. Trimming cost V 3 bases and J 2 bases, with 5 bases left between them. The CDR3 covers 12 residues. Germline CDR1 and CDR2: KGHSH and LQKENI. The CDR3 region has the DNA TGTGCCAGCTCACCTTCCACCTACGAGCAGTACTTC. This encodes CASSPSTYEQYF.

In nucleotides, the CDR3 is TGCAGTGCCCCGGGACAGGGCGGCACAGATACGCAGTATTTT. Protein product: CSAPGQGGTDTQYF. The rearrangement links TRBV20-1 to TRBJ2-3; 9 bases align to TRBD1. Germline values: CDR1 DFQATT, CDR2 SNEGSKA (reference sequence). CDR3 length equals 14 residues. With V trimmed by 6 bases and J by 1 base, 5 bases remained unmatched.

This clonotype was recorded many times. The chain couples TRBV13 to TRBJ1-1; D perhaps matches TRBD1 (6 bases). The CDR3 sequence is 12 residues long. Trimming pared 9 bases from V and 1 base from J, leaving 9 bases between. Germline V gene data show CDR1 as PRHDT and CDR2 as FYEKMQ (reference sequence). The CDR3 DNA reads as TGTGCCAGTCGGGGACAGAACACTGAAGCTTTCTTT. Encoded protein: CASRGQNTEAFF.

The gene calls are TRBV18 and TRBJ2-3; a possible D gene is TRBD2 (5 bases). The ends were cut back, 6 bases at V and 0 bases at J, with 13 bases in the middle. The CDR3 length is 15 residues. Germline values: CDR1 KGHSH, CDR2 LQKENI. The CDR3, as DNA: TGTGCCAGCTCCCCCGACTACCTAAGCACAGATACGCAGTATTTT. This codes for CASSPDYLSTDTQYF.

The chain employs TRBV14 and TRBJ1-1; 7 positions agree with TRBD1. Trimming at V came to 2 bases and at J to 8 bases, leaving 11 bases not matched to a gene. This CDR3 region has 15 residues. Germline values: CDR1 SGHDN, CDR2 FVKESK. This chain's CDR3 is CASSQTGQRPREAFF. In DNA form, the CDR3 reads TGTGCCAGCAGCCAAACGGGACAGCGACCCCGGGAAGCTTTCTTT.

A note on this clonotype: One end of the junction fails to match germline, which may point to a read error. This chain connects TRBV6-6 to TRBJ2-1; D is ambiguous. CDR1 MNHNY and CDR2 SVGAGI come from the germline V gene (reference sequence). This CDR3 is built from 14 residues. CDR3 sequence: CASSYSRAYNVQFF. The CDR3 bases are TGCGCCAGCAGTTACTCCCGAGCTTACAATGTGCAGTTCTTC.

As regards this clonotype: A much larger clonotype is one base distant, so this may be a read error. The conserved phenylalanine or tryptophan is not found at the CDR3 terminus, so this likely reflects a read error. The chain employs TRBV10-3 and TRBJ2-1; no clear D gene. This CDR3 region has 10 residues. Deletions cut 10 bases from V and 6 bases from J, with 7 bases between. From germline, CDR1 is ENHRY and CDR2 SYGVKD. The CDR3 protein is CATRGNEQFY. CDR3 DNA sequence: TGTGCCACCAGAGGCAATGAGCAGTTCTAC.

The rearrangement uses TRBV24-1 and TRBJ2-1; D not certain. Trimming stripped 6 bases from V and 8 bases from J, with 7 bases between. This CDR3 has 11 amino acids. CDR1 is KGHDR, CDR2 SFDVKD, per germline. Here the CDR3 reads CATSTWDEQFF. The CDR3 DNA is TGTGCCACCAGTACTTGGGATGAGCAGTTCTTC.

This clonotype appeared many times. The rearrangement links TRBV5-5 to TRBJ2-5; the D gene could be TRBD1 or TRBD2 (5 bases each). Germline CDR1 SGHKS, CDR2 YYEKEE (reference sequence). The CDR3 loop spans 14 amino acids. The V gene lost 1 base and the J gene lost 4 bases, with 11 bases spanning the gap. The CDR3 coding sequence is TGTGCCAGCAGCTTGTTGCAGGGAGTAGAGACCCAGTACTTC. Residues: CASSLLQGVETQYF.